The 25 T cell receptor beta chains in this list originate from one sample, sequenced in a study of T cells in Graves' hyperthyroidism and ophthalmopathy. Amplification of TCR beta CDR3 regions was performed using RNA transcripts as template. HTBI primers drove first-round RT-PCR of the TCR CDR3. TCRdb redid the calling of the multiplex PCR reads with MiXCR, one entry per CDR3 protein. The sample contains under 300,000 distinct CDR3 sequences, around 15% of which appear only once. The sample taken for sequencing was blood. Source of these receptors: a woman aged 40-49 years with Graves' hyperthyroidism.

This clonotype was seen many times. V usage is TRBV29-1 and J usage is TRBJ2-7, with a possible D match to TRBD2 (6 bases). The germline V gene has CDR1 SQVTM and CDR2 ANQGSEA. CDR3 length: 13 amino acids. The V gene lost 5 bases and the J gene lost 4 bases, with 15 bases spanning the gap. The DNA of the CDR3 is TGCAGCGTTTCAGGTCGGACTAATTACGAGCAGTACTTC. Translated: CSVSGRTNYEQYF.

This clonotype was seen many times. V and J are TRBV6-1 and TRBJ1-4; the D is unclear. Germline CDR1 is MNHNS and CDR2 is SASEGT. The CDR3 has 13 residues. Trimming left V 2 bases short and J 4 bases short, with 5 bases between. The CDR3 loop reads CASSEYLNEKLFF. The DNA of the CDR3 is TGTGCCAGCAGTGAATATCTTAATGAAAAACTGTTTTTT.

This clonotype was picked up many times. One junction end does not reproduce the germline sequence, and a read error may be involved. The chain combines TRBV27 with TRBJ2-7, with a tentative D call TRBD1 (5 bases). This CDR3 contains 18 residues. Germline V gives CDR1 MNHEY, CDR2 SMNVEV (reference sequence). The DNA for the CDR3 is TGTGCCAGTAGTTTTACCCTAGTAAGGGGCACCAGCTCCTACGAGCAGTACTTC. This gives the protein CASSFTLVRGTSSYEQYF.

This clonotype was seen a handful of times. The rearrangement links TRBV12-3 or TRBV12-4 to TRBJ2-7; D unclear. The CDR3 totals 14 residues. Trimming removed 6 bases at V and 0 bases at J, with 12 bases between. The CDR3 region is CASRGKGYSYEQYF. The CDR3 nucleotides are TGTGCCAGCAGGGGTAAAGGGTACTCCTACGAGCAGTACTTC.

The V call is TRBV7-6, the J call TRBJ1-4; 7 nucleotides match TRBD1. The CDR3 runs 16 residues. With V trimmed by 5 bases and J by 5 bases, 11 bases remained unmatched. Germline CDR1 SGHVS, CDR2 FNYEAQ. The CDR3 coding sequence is TGTGCCAGCAGCCGAAGCACAGGGGTCATAAATGAAAAACTGTTTTTT. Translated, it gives CASSRSTGVINEKLFF.

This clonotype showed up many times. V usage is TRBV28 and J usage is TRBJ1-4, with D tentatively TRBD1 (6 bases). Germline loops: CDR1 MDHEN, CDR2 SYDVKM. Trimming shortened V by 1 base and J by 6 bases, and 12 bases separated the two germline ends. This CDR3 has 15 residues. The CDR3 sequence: CASSLSQGMHEKLFF. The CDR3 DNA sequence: TGTGCCAGCAGTTTATCCCAGGGGATGCATGAAAAACTGTTTTTT.

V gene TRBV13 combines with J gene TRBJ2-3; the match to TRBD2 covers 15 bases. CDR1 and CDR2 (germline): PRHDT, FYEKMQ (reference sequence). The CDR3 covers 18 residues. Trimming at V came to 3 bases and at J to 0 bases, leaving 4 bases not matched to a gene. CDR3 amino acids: CASSFGLAGGDSTDTQYF. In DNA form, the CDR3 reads TGTGCCAGCAGCTTTGGACTAGCGGGAGGGGATAGCACAGATACGCAGTATTTT.

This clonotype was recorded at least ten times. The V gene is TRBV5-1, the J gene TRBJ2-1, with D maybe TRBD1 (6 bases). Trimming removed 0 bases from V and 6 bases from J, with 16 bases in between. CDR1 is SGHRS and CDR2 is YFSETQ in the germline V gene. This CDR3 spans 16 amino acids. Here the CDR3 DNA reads TGCGCCAGCAGCTTGGACAGGGTATTTGTGCGCAATGAGCAGTTCTTC. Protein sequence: CASSLDRVFVRNEQFF.

The CDR3 here is CASSQTGGGTDTQYF. DNA for the CDR3: TGTGCCAGCAGCCAAACAGGGGGCGGCACAGATACGCAGTATTTT. V is TRBV11-2 and J is TRBJ2-3; 9 bases match TRBD1. This CDR3 comprises 15 residues. After removal of 5 bases from V and 1 base from J, the junction contained 4 bases not matched to a gene. The germline V gene encodes CDR1 SGHAT and CDR2 FQNNGV.

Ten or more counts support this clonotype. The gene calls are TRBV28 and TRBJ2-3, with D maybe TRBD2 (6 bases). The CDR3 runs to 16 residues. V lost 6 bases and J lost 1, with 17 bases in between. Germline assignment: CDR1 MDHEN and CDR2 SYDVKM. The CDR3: CASSRISRRGTDTQYF. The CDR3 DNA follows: TGTGCCAGCAGCCGAATAAGCAGGAGGGGCACAGATACGCAGTATTTT.

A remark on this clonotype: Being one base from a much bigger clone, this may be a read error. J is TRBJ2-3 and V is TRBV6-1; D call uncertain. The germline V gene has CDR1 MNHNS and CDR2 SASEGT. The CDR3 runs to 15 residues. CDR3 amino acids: CASRRSGPRGDTRYF. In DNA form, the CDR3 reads TGTGCCAGCAGACGTTCTGGGCCCCGAGGAGATACGCGGTATTTT.

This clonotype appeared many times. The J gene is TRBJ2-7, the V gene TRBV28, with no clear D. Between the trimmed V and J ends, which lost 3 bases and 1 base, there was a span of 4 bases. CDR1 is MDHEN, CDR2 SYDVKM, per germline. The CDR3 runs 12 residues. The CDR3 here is CASSFPSYEQYF. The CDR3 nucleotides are TGTGCCAGCAGTTTTCCTTCCTACGAGCAGTACTTC. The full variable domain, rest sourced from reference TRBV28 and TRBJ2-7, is DVKVTQSSRYLVKRTGEKVFLECVQDMDHENMFWYRQDPGLGLRLIYFSYDVKMKEKGDIPEGYSVSREKKERFSLILESASTNQTSMYLCASSFPSYEQYFGPGTRLTVT.

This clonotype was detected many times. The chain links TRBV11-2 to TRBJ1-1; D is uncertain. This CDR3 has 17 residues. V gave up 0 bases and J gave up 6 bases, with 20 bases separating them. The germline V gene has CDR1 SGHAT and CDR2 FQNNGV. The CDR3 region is CASSLDHGWALDPEAFF. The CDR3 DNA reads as TGTGCCAGCAGCTTAGATCACGGTTGGGCACTGGACCCTGAAGCTTTCTTT.

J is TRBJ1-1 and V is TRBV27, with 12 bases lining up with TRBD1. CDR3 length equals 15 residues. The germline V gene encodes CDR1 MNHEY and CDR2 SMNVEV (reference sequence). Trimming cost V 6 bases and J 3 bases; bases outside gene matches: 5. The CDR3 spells CASSQGQGADTEAFF. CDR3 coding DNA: TGTGCCAGCAGCCAGGGACAGGGGGCGGACACTGAAGCTTTCTTT.

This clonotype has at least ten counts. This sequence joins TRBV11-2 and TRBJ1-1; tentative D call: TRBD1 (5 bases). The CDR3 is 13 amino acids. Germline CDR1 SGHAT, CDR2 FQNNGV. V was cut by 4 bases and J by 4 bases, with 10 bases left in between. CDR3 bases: TGTGCCAGCAGCTCCCTCAGGGTCACTGAAGCTTTCTTT. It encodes CASSSLRVTEAFF.

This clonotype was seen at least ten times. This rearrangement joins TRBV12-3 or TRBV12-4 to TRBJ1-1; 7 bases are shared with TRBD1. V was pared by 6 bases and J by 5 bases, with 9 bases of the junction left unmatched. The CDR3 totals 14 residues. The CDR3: CASRSDRVGTEAFF. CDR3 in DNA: TGTGCCAGCAGATCCGACAGGGTAGGAACTGAAGCTTTCTTT.

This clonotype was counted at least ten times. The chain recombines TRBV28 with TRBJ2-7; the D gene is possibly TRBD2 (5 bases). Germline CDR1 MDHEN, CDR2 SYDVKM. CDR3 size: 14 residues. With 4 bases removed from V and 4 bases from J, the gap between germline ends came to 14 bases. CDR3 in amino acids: CASSSGINPYEQYF. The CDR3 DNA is TGTGCCAGCAGTTCCGGGATTAACCCTTACGAGCAGTACTTC.

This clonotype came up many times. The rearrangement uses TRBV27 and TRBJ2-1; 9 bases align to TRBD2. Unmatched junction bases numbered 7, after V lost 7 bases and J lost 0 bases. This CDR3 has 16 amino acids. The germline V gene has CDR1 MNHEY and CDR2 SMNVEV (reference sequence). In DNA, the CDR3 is TGTGCCAGCACCTCAGCGGGAGGCTACTCCTACAATGAGCAGTTCTTC. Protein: CASTSAGGYSYNEQFF.

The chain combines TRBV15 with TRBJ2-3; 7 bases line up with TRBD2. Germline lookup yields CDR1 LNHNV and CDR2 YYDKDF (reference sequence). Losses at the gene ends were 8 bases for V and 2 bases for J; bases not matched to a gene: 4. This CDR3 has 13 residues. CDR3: CATGLGVTDTQYF. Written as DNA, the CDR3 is TGTGCCACCGGACTAGGCGTCACAGATACGCAGTATTTT.

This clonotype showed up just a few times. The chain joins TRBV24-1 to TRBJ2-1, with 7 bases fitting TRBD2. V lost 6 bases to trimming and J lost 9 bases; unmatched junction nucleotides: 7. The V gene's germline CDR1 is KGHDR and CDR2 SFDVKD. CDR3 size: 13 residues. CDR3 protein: CATSLGRYGEQFF. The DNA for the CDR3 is TGTGCCACCAGTCTCGGGAGGTACGGTGAGCAGTTCTTC.

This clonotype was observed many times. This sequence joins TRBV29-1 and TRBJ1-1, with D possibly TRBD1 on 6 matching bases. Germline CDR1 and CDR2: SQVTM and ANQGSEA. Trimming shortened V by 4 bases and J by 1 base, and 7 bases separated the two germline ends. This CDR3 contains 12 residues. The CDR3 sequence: CSVGGQNTEAFF. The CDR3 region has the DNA TGCAGCGTTGGGGGGCAGAACACTGAAGCTTTCTTT.

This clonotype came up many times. CDR3 bases: TGTGCCAGCAGCCCGACAGGTCATAGCAATCAGCCCCAGCATTTT. Translated: CASSPTGHSNQPQHF. The chain is built from TRBV7-2 and TRBJ1-5; D might be TRBD1 (6 bases). Trimming pared 5 bases from V and 0 bases from J, leaving 11 bases between. The CDR3 sequence is 15 residues long. Germline CDR1 SGHTA, CDR2 FQGNSA.

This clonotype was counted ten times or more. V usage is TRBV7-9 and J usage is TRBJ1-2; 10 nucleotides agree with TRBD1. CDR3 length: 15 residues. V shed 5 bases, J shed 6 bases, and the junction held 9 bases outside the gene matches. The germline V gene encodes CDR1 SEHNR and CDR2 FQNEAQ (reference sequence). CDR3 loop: CASSPARDRGDGYTF. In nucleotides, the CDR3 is TGTGCCAGCAGCCCAGCCCGGGACAGGGGAGATGGCTACACCTTC. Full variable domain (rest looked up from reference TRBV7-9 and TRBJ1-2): DTGVSQNPRHKITKRGQNVTFRCDPISEHNRLYWYRQTLGQGPEFLTYFQNEAQLEKSRLLSDRFSAERPKGSFSTLEIQRTEQGDSAMYLCASSPARDRGDGYTFGSGTRLTVV.

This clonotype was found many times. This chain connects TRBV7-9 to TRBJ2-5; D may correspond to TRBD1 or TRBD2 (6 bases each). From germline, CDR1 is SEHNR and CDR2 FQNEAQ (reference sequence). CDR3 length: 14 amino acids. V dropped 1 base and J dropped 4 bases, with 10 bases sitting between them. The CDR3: CASSLDREVETQYF. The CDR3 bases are TGTGCCAGCAGCTTAGACAGGGAGGTAGAGACCCAGTACTTC. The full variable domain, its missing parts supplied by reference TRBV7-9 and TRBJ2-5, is DTGVSQNPRHKITKRGQNVTFRCDPISEHNRLYWYRQTLGQGPEFLTYFQNEAQLEKSRLLSDRFSAERPKGSFSTLEIQRTEQGDSAMYLCASSLDREVETQYFGPGTRLLVL.

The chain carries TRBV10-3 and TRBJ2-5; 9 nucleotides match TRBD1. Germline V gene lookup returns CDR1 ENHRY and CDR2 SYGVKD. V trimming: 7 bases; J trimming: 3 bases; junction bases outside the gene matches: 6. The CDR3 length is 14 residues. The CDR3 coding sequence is TGTGCCATCAATTCCGGGACAGGGAAAGAGACCCAGTACTTC. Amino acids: CAINSGTGKETQYF.